These T cell receptor beta chains were read from a single sample in a study of beta chain features in type 1 diabetes. TCRdb's copy holds only in-frame clones and misses some; the assay was immunoSEQ multiplex PCR. The sample contains about 370,000 clones, about 16% of which appear only once. The sequencing sample was made of naive CD4+ T cells from blood. The origin of the receptors is a woman in her late teens or twenties in good health. The CDR3 runs from the conserved cysteine through the conserved F or W. D genes are given only for firm matches. Expanded clones get a size class; other rows say once, few or many, or leave the size out.

clone_size	v_call	j_call	d_call	cdr3_nt	cdr3_aa
.	TRBV28	TRBJ2-7	TRBD1	TGTGCCAGCAGTCTCGAGGACAGGGCGGTAAACGAGCAGTACTTC	CASSLEDRAVNEQYF
few	TRBV18	TRBJ2-7	TRBD1	TGTGCCAGCTCACCGGGACAGGGGATCACCTACGAGCAGTACTTC	CASSPGQGITYEQYF
few	TRBV13	TRBJ2-1	TRBD2	TGTGCCAGCAGCCCACCGGGACTAGCTGCGTACAATGAGCAGTTCTTC	CASSPPGLAAYNEQFF
.	TRBV7-9	TRBJ2-1	TRBD2	TGTGCCAGCAGCGCCATAGCGGGAGTGGACAATGAGCAGTTCTTC	CASSAIAGVDNEQFF
few	TRBV2	TRBJ2-1	TRBD2	TGTGCCAGCAGTGTCGGGACTAGCGGATACAATGAGCAGTTCTTC	CASSVGTSGYNEQFF
.	TRBV16	TRBJ1-2	TRBD1	TGTGCCAGCAGCCCATGGGACAGGGTCTATGGCTACACCTTC	CASSPWDRVYGYTF
.	TRBV18	TRBJ1-4	.	TGTGCCAGCTCGCGGGGGGCGGAAGAAAAACTGTTTTTT	CASSRGAEEKLFF
.	TRBV19	TRBJ2-6	TRBD1	TGTGCCAGTAGTATCGGACAGGCTGGGGCCAACGTCCTGACTTTC	CASSIGQAGANVLTF
.	TRBV29-1	TRBJ1-2	TRBD1	TGCAGCGTTGGGGGACAGGGGCCATCTTCCACCTTC	CSVGGQGPSSTF
.	TRBV18	TRBJ2-5	.	TGTGCCAGCTCACCCGGGGGGCTTTGGATCCAGTACTTC	CASSPGGLWIQYF
few	TRBV5-6	TRBJ2-7	TRBD1	TGTGCCAGCAGCTCACGGATATTGACAGGGCCAGAGGACTACGAGCAGTACTTC	CASSSRILTGPEDYEQYF
.	TRBV14	TRBJ2-7	.	TGTGCCAGCAGCCAAATTATTGAGCAGTACTTC	CASSQIIEQYF
few	TRBV7-2	TRBJ2-1	TRBD2	TGTGCCAGCAGCCGCACTAGCGGGAGAGACAATGAGCAGTTCTTC	CASSRTSGRDNEQFF
few	TRBV6-5	TRBJ1-1	.	TGTGCCAGCAGCCGGACAGTGAACACTGAAGCTTTCTTT	CASSRTVNTEAFF
.	TRBV29-1	TRBJ2-2	TRBD2	TGCAGCGTTGTCACTAGCGGAGCGAACACCGGGGAGCTGTTTTTT	CSVVTSGANTGELFF